These 27 T cell receptor beta chains were sequenced from one sample in a study of cytomegalovirus exposure and HLA in healthy donors. 13 Jbeta primers and 60 Vbeta primers were used for the PCR. Sequenced by immunoSEQ multiplex PCR; TCRdb stores in-frame clones only, minus some. The table shows 95,000 to 100,000 clones, with roughly 80% occurring only once. The specimen sequenced was PBMCs. The source is a man aged 60-69 years in good health and CMV-seropositive.

The chain uses TRBV29-1 and TRBJ1-2, with D unresolved. Germline loops: CDR1 SQVTM, CDR2 ANQGSEA. The germline V and J ends were trimmed by 4 bases and 0 bases, with 9 bases remaining between them. The CDR3 covers 13 residues. The CDR3 loop is CSVVEGANYGYTF. The CDR3 bases are TGCAGCGTTGTGGAGGGAGCTAACTATGGCTACACCTTC. Full variable domain (missing parts from reference TRBV29-1 and TRBJ1-2): SAVISQKPSRDICQRGTSLTIQCQVDSQVTMMFWYRQQPGQSLTLIATANQGSEATYESGFVIDKFPISRPNLTFSTLTVSNMSPEDSSIYLCSVVEGANYGYTFGSGTRLTVV.

The V and J genes are TRBV9 and TRBJ1-1; perhaps TRBD1 as D (5 bases). Germline V gene sequence: CDR1 SGDLS, CDR2 YYNGEE. The CDR3 has 13 amino acids. V dropped 4 bases and J dropped 1 base, with 8 bases sitting between them. The CDR3 is CASSSGGNTEAFF. DNA of the CDR3: TGTGCCAGCAGCTCGGGGGGGAACACTGAAGCTTTCTTT.

This sequence joins TRBV10-1 and TRBJ2-1; a possible D gene is TRBD2 (6 bases). Germline V gene data show CDR1 as WNHNN and CDR2 as SYGVQD (reference sequence). Trimming cost V 2 bases and J 6 bases, with 11 bases left between them. The CDR3 length is 14 residues. This chain's CDR3 is CASSETGLPNEQFF. For the CDR3, the DNA is TGCGCCAGCAGTGAGACGGGACTCCCCAATGAGCAGTTCTTC.

This clone was detected only a few times. The chain links TRBV29-1 to TRBJ2-1; 8 bases fit TRBD2. The CDR3 has 13 amino acids. The germline CDR1 and CDR2 sequences are SQVTM and ANQGSEA. The CDR3: CGHLGASGNEQFF. The CDR3 region has the DNA TGCGGCCACTTGGGGGCTAGCGGGAATGAGCAGTTCTTC.

This clone showed up just once. CDR3 sequence (DNA): TGTGCCAGCAGTTTGGGACAGGAGCAGTACTTC. It specifies CASSLGQEQYF. This rearrangement joins TRBV27 to TRBJ2-7; 7 bases align to TRBD1. The CDR3 spans 11 residues. V was clipped by 3 bases and J by 7 bases; unmatched bases: 0. From germline, CDR1 is MNHEY and CDR2 SMNVEV (reference sequence).

CDR3 bases: TGTGCCAGCAGCCGGGGGGAGCTGGGGTTGTCTAACTATGGCTACACCTTC. Its translation: CASSRGELGLSNYGYTF. The V call is TRBV5-6, the J call TRBJ1-2; tentative D call: TRBD1 (5 bases). Germline-derived CDR1 and CDR2 are SGHDT and YYEEEE. The CDR3 is 17 residues long. Trimming took 4 bases from V and 0 from J, leaving 19 bases between them. Filled out from reference TRBV5-6 and TRBJ1-2, the complete variable domain reads DAGVTQSPTHLIKTRGQQVTLRCSPKSGHDTVSWYQQALGQGPQFIFQYYEEEERQRGNFPDRFSGHQFPNYSSELNVNALLLGDSALYLCASSRGELGLSNYGYTFGSGTRLTVV.

V is TRBV7-6 and J is TRBJ2-7, with 8 positions matching TRBD1. The CDR3 is 16 residues long. V trimming: 5 bases; J trimming: 1 base; junction bases outside the gene matches: 10. Germline V gene lookup returns CDR1 SGHVS and CDR2 FNYEAQ. The CDR3 here is CASSPPPGTGSYEQYF. In nucleotides, the CDR3 is TGTGCCAGCAGCCCGCCTCCCGGGACAGGATCCTACGAGCAGTACTTC. Based on the CDR3 plus reference TRBV7-6 and TRBJ2-7, the full variable domain is GAGVSQSPRYKVTKRGQDVALRCDPISGHVSLYWYRQALGQGPEFLTYFNYEAQQDKSGLPNDRFSAERPEGSISTLTIQRTEQRDSAMYRCASSPPPGTGSYEQYFGPGTRLTVT.

The CDR3 nucleotides are TGTGCCAGCAGCTCGGCAGGACTAGCGGGGGGGGGTAATGAGCAGTTCTTC. As protein: CASSSAGLAGGGNEQFF. The chain combines TRBV7-6 with TRBJ2-1; 15 positions match TRBD2. The CDR3 is made up of 17 amino acids. With V trimmed by 4 bases and J by 7 bases, 8 bases remained unmatched. CDR1 and CDR2 from the germline V gene are SGHVS and FNYEAQ. Looking up the rest from reference TRBV7-6 and TRBJ2-1 gives the full variable domain: GAGVSQSPRYKVTKRGQDVALRCDPISGHVSLYWYRQALGQGPEFLTYFNYEAQQDKSGLPNDRFSAERPEGSISTLTIQRTEQRDSAMYRCASSSAGLAGGGNEQFFGPGTRLTVL.

V is TRBV23-1 and J is TRBJ2-7; D may be TRBD1 (6 bases). TRBV23-1 is known as an ORF, though its function is uncertain. The V and J ends lost 3 bases and 2 bases respectively, with 11 bases between them. The CDR3 spans 14 residues. The CDR3 here is CASSHTRTAYEQYF. DNA of the CDR3: TGCGCCAGCAGTCACACTCGGACAGCCTACGAGCAGTACTTC.

This chain links TRBV12-5 with TRBJ2-3, with TRBD1 matching 10 bases. Germline-derived CDR1 and CDR2 are LGHNT and FRNRAP. Trimming at V came to 4 bases and at J to 4 bases, leaving 5 bases not matched to a gene. The CDR3 has 15 amino acids. CDR3 sequence (DNA): TGTGCTAGTGGTTGGCGACAGGGGGCTCCAGATACGCAGTATTTT. Protein: CASGWRQGAPDTQYF.

The rearrangement links TRBV7-2 to TRBJ2-7; TRBD1 matches 7 bases. V was clipped by 5 bases and J by 3 bases; unmatched bases: 7. Germline CDR1 SGHTA, CDR2 FQGNSA. The CDR3 is 14 residues long. The CDR3 sequence is CASSSGGQIYEQYF. In nucleotides, the CDR3 is TGTGCCAGCAGCAGTGGGGGACAGATCTACGAGCAGTACTTC.

V gene TRBV2 combines with J gene TRBJ2-3; D possibly corresponds to TRBD2 (6 bases). Germline-derived CDR1 and CDR2 are SNHLY and FYNNEI. This CDR3 contains 15 residues. Deletions cut 5 bases from V and 2 bases from J, with 14 bases between. The CDR3 is CASSTRGLVTDTQYF. CDR3 nucleotides: TGTGCCAGCAGTACACGGGGACTGGTCACAGATACGCAGTATTTT.

V is TRBV19 and J is TRBJ2-3, with D tentatively TRBD1 (6 bases). The germline V and J ends were trimmed by 6 bases and 0 bases, with 10 bases remaining between them. Per the germline V gene, CDR1 is LNHDA and CDR2 is SQIVND (reference sequence). This CDR3 has 14 residues. CDR3 region: CASRMTGSTDTQYF. The CDR3 bases are TGTGCCAGTAGAATGACAGGTAGCACAGATACGCAGTATTTT.

The chain joins TRBV6-1 to TRBJ2-5; weak D call: TRBD2 (6 bases). Germline CDR1 and CDR2: MNHNS and SASEGT. The CDR3 has 15 amino acids. V was cut by 8 bases and J by 11 bases, with 27 bases left in between. CDR3 protein: CASSSVWGSFTEQYF. For the CDR3, the DNA is TGTGCCAGCTCTAGCGTCTGGGGCTCCTTTACAGAGCAGTACTTC.

The genes are TRBV5-6 and TRBJ2-5; 8 bases are a match to TRBD2. The CDR3 sequence is 17 residues long. Trimming at V came to 4 bases and at J to 1 base, leaving 12 bases not matched to a gene. Germline CDR1 SGHDT, CDR2 YYEEEE. CDR3 DNA sequence: TGTGCCAGCAGCCCGGGGGGGAGGGTAGGACCCCAAGAGACCCAGTACTTC. Translated, it gives CASSPGGRVGPQETQYF.

The rearrangement uses TRBV19 and TRBJ1-2; D gene unclear. CDR1 and CDR2 (germline): LNHDA, SQIVND (reference sequence). The CDR3 covers 15 residues. Deletions cut 3 bases from V and 4 bases from J, with 15 bases between. As DNA, the CDR3 is TGTGCCAGTAGTATGGCCATGAACCCCCTCTATGGCTACACCTTC. Translation: CASSMAMNPLYGYTF. Full variable domain (rest looked up from reference TRBV19 and TRBJ1-2): DGGITQSPKYLFRKEGQNVTLSCEQNLNHDAMYWYRQDPGQGLRLIYYSQIVNDFQKGDIAEGYSVSREKKESFPLTVTSAQKNPTAFYLCASSMAMNPLYGYTFGSGTRLTVV.

The chain is built from TRBV4-2 and TRBJ1-3; weak D call: TRBD1 (5 bases). The V end lost 0 bases, the J end lost 4 bases, and 13 bases lay between the germline ends. CDR1 is LGHNA and CDR2 is YNFKEQ in the germline V gene. This CDR3 spans 16 amino acids. CDR3: CASSQDLVGAGNTIYF. CDR3 bases: TGTGCCAGCAGCCAAGATCTTGTAGGGGCCGGAAACACCATATATTTT.

The chain uses TRBV7-9 and TRBJ1-2, with D possibly matching TRBD1 (6 bases). Germline CDR1 is SEHNR and CDR2 is FQNEAQ (reference sequence). The CDR3 has 15 residues. The V end lost 4 bases, the J end lost 4 bases, and 16 bases lay between the germline ends. The CDR3: CASSSTDSQLYGYTF. CDR3 coding DNA: TGTGCCAGCAGCTCTACGGACAGTCAACTCTATGGCTACACCTTC.

The genes are TRBV2 and TRBJ1-3, with D possibly matching TRBD1 (5 bases). Germline lookup yields CDR1 SNHLY and CDR2 FYNNEI. The CDR3 totals 19 residues. Deletions cut 4 bases from V and 4 bases from J, with 26 bases between. Here the CDR3 DNA reads TGTGCCAGCAGTGGTCTGCTTTGGGGCTTTGGCCAGCAGGGAAACACCATATATTTT. This translates into CASSGLLWGFGQQGNTIYF.

The V gene is TRBV5-4, the J gene TRBJ2-7; no reliable D call. From germline, CDR1 is SGHNT and CDR2 YYREEE (reference sequence). The CDR3 has 13 amino acids. V lost 5 bases and J lost 4, with 13 bases in between. As DNA, the CDR3 is TGTGCCAGCAGGATCAGAGGCTCGTACGAGCAGTACTTC. Residues: CASRIRGSYEQYF.

This chain connects TRBV7-2 to TRBJ2-7; D possibly corresponds to TRBD2 (6 bases). Trimming left V 1 base short and J 0 bases short, with 13 bases between. From germline, CDR1 is SGHTA and CDR2 FQGNSA. The length of the CDR3 is 16 residues. The CDR3 loop reads CASSLVGAGISYEQYF. CDR3 DNA: TGTGCCAGCAGCTTAGTTGGGGCGGGGATCTCCTACGAGCAGTACTTC.

This clone was seen only a few times. The rearrangement links TRBV7-3 to TRBJ2-2, with D perhaps TRBD1 (5 bases). The germline V gene has CDR1 SGHTA and CDR2 FQGTGA. Trimming left V 1 base short and J 7 bases short, with 13 bases between. The CDR3 has 15 residues. For the CDR3, the DNA is TGTGCCAGCAGCTTAAAGGGGCAGAGCTACGGGGAGCTGTTTTTT. Its protein is CASSLKGQSYGELFF.

J is TRBJ2-2 and V is TRBV27, with 8 bases identical to TRBD1. This CDR3 contains 18 residues. V trimming: 2 bases; J trimming: 5 bases; junction bases outside the gene matches: 13. The germline V gene encodes CDR1 MNHEY and CDR2 SMNVEV (reference sequence). The CDR3 DNA follows: TGTGCCAGCAGTTTACTAAGGATCAGGGGGCTTGGGACCGGGGAGCTGTTTTTT. This gives the protein CASSLLRIRGLGTGELFF.

This chain joins TRBV27 and TRBJ2-3; D is possibly TRBD2 (6 bases). The germline V gene has CDR1 MNHEY and CDR2 SMNVEV (reference sequence). The CDR3 is 18 amino acids. V lost 0 bases to trimming and J lost 0 bases, with 16 bases between them. CDR3 protein: CASSLSTLRSGSTDTQYF. The CDR3 coding sequence is TGTGCCAGCAGTTTATCGACACTTAGAAGCGGGAGCACAGATACGCAGTATTTT.

The chain couples TRBV4-3 to TRBJ2-5, with TRBD1 as a possible D gene (6 bases). Germline V lookup: CDR1 LGHNA, CDR2 YSLEER. CDR3 length equals 16 residues. V lost 0 bases and J 5 bases, leaving 16 bases between the germline ends. In DNA, the CDR3 is TGCGCCAGCAGCCAAGATAGGGGCAGGGGTGTCGAGACCCAGTACTTC. This sequence encodes CASSQDRGRGVETQYF.

The J gene is TRBJ1-2, the V gene TRBV10-3, with 9 bases aligning to TRBD1. Per the germline V gene, CDR1 is ENHRY and CDR2 is SYGVKD. The junction had 2 bases not matched to a gene; V was cut back by 2 bases and J by 4 bases. The CDR3 runs 14 residues. CDR3 bases: TGTGCCATCAGTGAGGGACAGGGGACCTATGGCTACACCTTC. Protein: CAISEGQGTYGYTF.

This chain connects TRBV29-1 to TRBJ2-1; possible D gene TRBD1, 6 bases. The ends were cut back, 6 bases at V and 2 bases at J, with 14 bases in the middle. Germline assignment: CDR1 SQVTM and CDR2 ANQGSEA. CDR3 size: 14 residues. CDR3: CSVAHRAPYNEQFF. CDR3 nucleotide sequence: TGCAGCGTCGCCCACAGGGCCCCCTACAATGAGCAGTTCTTC.